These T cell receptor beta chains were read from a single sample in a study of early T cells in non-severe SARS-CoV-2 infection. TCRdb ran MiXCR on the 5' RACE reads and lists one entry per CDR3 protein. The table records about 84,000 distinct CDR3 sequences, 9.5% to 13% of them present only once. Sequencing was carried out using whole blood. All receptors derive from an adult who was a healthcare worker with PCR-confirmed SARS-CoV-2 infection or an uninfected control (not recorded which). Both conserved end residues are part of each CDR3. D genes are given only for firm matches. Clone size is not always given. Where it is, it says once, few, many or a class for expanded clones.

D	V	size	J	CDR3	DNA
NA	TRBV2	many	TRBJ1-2	CASSEGTGYGYTF	TGTGCCAGCAGTGAAGGGACCGGGTATGGCTACACCTTC
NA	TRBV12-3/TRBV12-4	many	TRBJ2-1	CASSAGQQGMNEQFF	TGTGCCAGCAGTGCTGGGCAACAGGGAATGAATGAGCAGTTCTTC
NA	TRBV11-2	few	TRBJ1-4	CASSAGQGEKLFF	TGTGCCAGCAGCGCGGGTCAGGGAGAAAAACTGTTTTTT
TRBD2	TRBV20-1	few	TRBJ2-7	CSARAPGLAGGVEQYF	TGCAGTGCTAGAGCCCCGGGACTAGCGGGAGGAGTCGAGCAGTACTTC
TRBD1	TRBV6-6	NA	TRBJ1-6	CASRHPGTGGSPLHF	TGTGCCAGCAGACACCCTGGGACAGGAGGTTCACCCCTCCACTTT
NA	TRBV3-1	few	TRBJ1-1	CASSHARGGFTEAFF	TGTGCCAGCAGCCATGCGCGGGGTGGGTTCACTGAAGCTTTCTTT
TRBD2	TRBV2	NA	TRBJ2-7	CASSEARTSAEQYF	TGTGCCAGCAGTGAAGCGCGGACTAGCGCCGAGCAGTACTTC
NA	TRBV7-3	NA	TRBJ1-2	CASSLTGSNYGYTF	TGTGCCAGCAGCTTAACTGGATCCAACTATGGCTACACCTTC
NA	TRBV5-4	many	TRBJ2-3	CASSSRGPSTDTQYF	TGTGCCAGCAGCTCCCGGGGCCCTAGCACAGATACGCAGTATTTT
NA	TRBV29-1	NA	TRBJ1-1	CSVARVQNTEAFF	TGCAGCGTTGCCAGGGTGCAGAACACTGAAGCTTTCTTT
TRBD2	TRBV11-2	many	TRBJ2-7	CASSLGASGIYEQYF	TGTGCCAGCAGCTTAGGTGCTAGCGGGATCTACGAGCAGTACTTC
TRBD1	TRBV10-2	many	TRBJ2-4	CASNEGPGDRALPSKNIQYF	TGCGCCAGCAACGAAGGGCCCGGGGACAGGGCGTTACCCTCTAAAAACATTCAGTACTTC
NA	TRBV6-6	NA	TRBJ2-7	CASSYPHVGEQYF	TGTGCCAGCAGTTACCCCCACGTCGGCGAGCAGTACTTC
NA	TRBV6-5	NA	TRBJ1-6	CASTGRTSYNSPLHF	TGTGCCAGCACTGGACGGACCTCCTATAATTCACCCCTCCACTTT
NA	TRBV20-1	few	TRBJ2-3	CSASRRVGTDTQYF	TGCAGTGCTAGTCGGAGGGTAGGCACAGATACGCAGTATTTT
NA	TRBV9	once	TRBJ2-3	CASSEGIDTQYF	TGTGCCAGCAGCGAGGGGATCGATACGCAGTATTTT
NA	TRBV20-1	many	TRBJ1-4	CSAKVLGGPNEKLFF	TGCAGTGCTAAAGTTTTGGGCGGACCTAATGAAAAACTGTTTTTT
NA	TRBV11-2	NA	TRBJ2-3	CASSLGGTVSTDTQYF	TGTGCCAGCAGCCTGGGGGGGACAGTGAGCACAGATACGCAGTATTTT
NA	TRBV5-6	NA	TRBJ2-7	CASSHASTGSEQYF	TGTGCCAGCAGTCACGCTTCGACAGGTAGCGAGCAGTACTTC
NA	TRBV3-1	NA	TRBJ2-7	CASSQDPTRTAYEQYF	TGTGCCAGCAGCCAGGACCCCACCCGGACAGCCTACGAGCAGTACTTC
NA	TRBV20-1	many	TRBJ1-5	CSARAGVSNQPQHF	TGCAGTGCTAGAGCGGGGGTTAGCAATCAGCCCCAGCATTTT
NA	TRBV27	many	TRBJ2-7	CASSRPPGAMYEQYF	TGTGCCAGCAGTCGCCCCCCGGGAGCGATGTACGAGCAGTACTTC
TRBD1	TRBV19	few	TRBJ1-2	CASSGNRGVYGYTF	TGTGCCAGTAGTGGAAACAGGGGAGTCTATGGCTACACCTTC
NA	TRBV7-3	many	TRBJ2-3	CASSRTTSGVRDTQYF	TGTGCCAGCAGCCGGACGACAAGCGGTGTTAGGGATACGCAGTATTTT
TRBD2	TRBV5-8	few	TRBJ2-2	CASSLVGLAVPGTGELFF	TGTGCCAGCAGCTTGGTGGGACTAGCGGTACCGGGCACCGGGGAGCTGTTTTTT
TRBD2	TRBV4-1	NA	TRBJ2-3	CASSPWLVAGVGTQYF	TGCGCCAGCAGCCCCTGGTTGGTAGCGGGGGTCGGTACGCAGTATTTT
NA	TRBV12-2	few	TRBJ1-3	CASRSQRGRPVSGNTIYF	TGTGCAAGTCGCTCCCAGAGGGGCAGACCAGTCTCTGGAAACACCATATATTTT
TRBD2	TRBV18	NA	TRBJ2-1	CASSPASGTGEQFF	TGTGCCAGCTCACCAGCTAGCGGGACGGGGGAGCAGTTCTTC
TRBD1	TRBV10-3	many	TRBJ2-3	CAIGGQGQDTQYF	TGTGCCATCGGGGGACAGGGGCAAGATACGCAGTATTTT